One and the same sample provided the 17 T cell receptor beta chains below, sequenced in a study of vaccination effects on CD4 cells after COVID-19. Clones were sequenced by immunoSEQ multiplex PCR, and TCRdb holds only the in-frame ones, with some missing. The sample yields more than 20,000 clones, about 77% seen once. Using viral peptide pools, the ViraFEST assay grew out antigen-specific CD4+ T cells prior to sequencing. When about ten days of culture had elapsed, CD4+ T cells were isolated. A PCR test confirmed that the person had SARS-CoV-2 infection between March and December 2020. These receptors are not linked to any known antigen. This material consisted of CD4+ T cells from PBMCs cultured with HCoV-NL63 spike peptides, taken before COVID-19 vaccination. These TCRs come from a human donor who had a prior SARS-CoV-2 infection.

The J gene is TRBJ2-1, the V gene TRBV7-3, with 9 bases fitting TRBD2. The CDR3 loop spans 15 amino acids. CDR1 and CDR2 from the germline V gene are SGHTA and FQGTGA. V lost 1 base to trimming and J lost 7 bases; unmatched junction nucleotides: 5. The CDR3 reads CASSLRGGGGNEQFF. CDR3 bases: TGTGCCAGCAGCTTAAGGGGCGGGGGGGGAAATGAGCAGTTCTTC.

This chain connects TRBV19 to TRBJ2-5, with D possibly TRBD1 on 5 matching bases. CDR3 length: 13 amino acids. Germline V CDR1 and CDR2: LNHDA, SQIVND (reference sequence). Trimming took 1 base from V and 5 from J, leaving 8 bases between them. In DNA, the CDR3 is TGTGCCAGTAGTATAGCAGGGTTGGAGACCCAGTACTTC. Protein sequence: CASSIAGLETQYF.

CDR3 in DNA: TGTGCCAGCAGTCCCGAGACTGGGGGTGAGCAGTTCTTC. This gives the protein CASSPETGGEQFF. This chain joins TRBV6-4 and TRBJ2-1, with D tentatively TRBD1 or TRBD2 (5 bases each). This CDR3 has 13 amino acids. The V and J ends lost 5 bases and 9 bases respectively, with 14 bases between them. Germline loops: CDR1 MRHNA, CDR2 SNTAGT.

V is TRBV28 and J is TRBJ2-7, with 9 bases matching TRBD2. V lost 10 bases to trimming and J lost 6 bases; unmatched junction nucleotides: 10. Germline assignment: CDR1 MDHEN and CDR2 SYDVKM. This CDR3 comprises 13 residues. Written as DNA, the CDR3 is TGTGCCACCACACGGCGGGAGGGCGGCGAGCAGTACTTC. Its translation: CATTRREGGEQYF.

The V and J genes are TRBV4-2 and TRBJ2-5; TRBD2 matches 8 bases. CDR1 LGHNA and CDR2 YNFKEQ come from the germline V gene. Trimming cost V 4 bases and J 1 base; bases outside gene matches: 8. The CDR3 has 16 amino acids. The CDR3 is CASSRIAGKSQETQYF. The CDR3 coding sequence is TGTGCCAGCAGCCGGATAGCGGGAAAGAGCCAAGAGACCCAGTACTTC.

The V gene is TRBV5-5, the J gene TRBJ1-1; D unresolved. The germline V and J ends were trimmed by 2 bases and 1 base, with 9 bases remaining between them. This CDR3 has 14 residues. Germline V gene sequence: CDR1 SGHKS, CDR2 YYEKEE (reference sequence). CDR3 region: CASSFSSPNTEAFF. CDR3 sequence (DNA): TGTGCCAGCAGCTTTAGTTCTCCGAACACTGAAGCTTTCTTT. Combining the CDR3 with reference TRBV5-5 and TRBJ1-1 gives the whole variable domain DAGVTQSPTHLIKTRGQQVTLRCSPISGHKSVSWYQQVLGQGPQFIFQYYEKEERGRGNFPDRFSARQFPNYSSELNVNALLLGDSALYLCASSFSSPNTEAFFGQGTRLTVV.

Only a few counts were recorded for this clone. The gene calls are TRBV11-3 and TRBJ2-7; D is uncertain. CDR1 and CDR2 (germline): SGHNT, YENEEA. CDR3 length equals 12 residues. V lost 4 bases to trimming and J lost 4 bases, with 8 bases between them. The CDR3 sequence is CASSSLSYEQYF. The CDR3 DNA is TGTGCCAGCAGCTCCCTCTCGTACGAGCAGTACTTC.

The rearrangement uses TRBV2 and TRBJ2-7; D perhaps matches TRBD2 (6 bases). CDR3 size: 13 residues. Germline CDR1 SNHLY, CDR2 FYNNEI. Deletions cut 10 bases from V and 2 bases from J, with 15 bases between. The CDR3 sequence is CATAGRGPYEQYF. CDR3 bases: TGTGCCACCGCGGGACGGGGACCCTACGAGCAGTACTTC.

The rearrangement joins TRBV2 to TRBJ2-7, with 11 bases aligning to TRBD2. V shed 3 bases, J shed 1 base, and the junction held 14 bases outside the gene matches. Germline CDR1 reads SNHLY; CDR2 reads FYNNEI. There are 19 residues in the CDR3. The CDR3 DNA is TGTGCCAGCAGTGACCCTGGGACTAGCGGATTCCGGATTTCCTACGAGCAGTACTTC. It specifies CASSDPGTSGFRISYEQYF.

This chain uses TRBV10-3 with TRBJ2-3, with 7 bases matching TRBD2. V shed 6 bases and J 6 bases; nucleotides not matched to a gene: 9. Germline CDR1 reads ENHRY; CDR2 reads SYGVKD. CDR3 size: 14 residues. CDR3 protein: CAISPGGSGDTQYF. The CDR3 region has the DNA TGTGCCATCAGCCCGGGCGGGAGTGGCGATACGCAGTATTTT.

This clone was picked up one time. The rearrangement links TRBV7-2 to TRBJ1-2, with 7 nucleotides matching TRBD1. This CDR3 is built from 17 residues. Germline loops: CDR1 SGHTA, CDR2 FQGNSA. The V and J ends lost 3 bases and 8 bases, in that order; junction bases with no gene match: 18. CDR3 loop: CASSFAGGWRGRGGYTF. The CDR3 DNA reads TGTGCCAGCAGCTTCGCCGGGGGATGGAGGGGGCGCGGAGGCTACACCTTC. Full variable domain (remainder filled in from reference TRBV7-2 and TRBJ1-2): GAGVSQSPSNKVTEKGKDVELRCDPISGHTALYWYRQSLGQGLEFLIYFQGNSAPDKSGLPSDRFSAERTGGSVSTLTIQRTQQEDSAVYLCASSFAGGWRGRGGYTFGSGTRLTVV.

The V and J genes are TRBV5-1 and TRBJ1-5; 7 bases line up with TRBD1. The CDR3 extends over 15 amino acids. The J segment lost 4 bases and the V segment lost 1 base, leaving 5 bases of the junction unmatched. Per germline, CDR1 SGHRS and CDR2 YFSETQ. The CDR3 DNA is TGCGCCAGCAGCTTGACAGGGGCCACTAATCAGCCCCAGCATTTT. As protein: CASSLTGATNQPQHF.

The rearrangement links TRBV5-8 to TRBJ1-1; tentatively, D is TRBD1 (5 bases). The germline V gene encodes CDR1 SGHTS and CDR2 YDEGEE. The CDR3 spans 15 residues. V lost 0 bases and J 4 bases, leaving 13 bases between the germline ends. The CDR3 protein is CASSLASGRSTEAFF. In DNA, the CDR3 is TGTGCCAGCAGCTTGGCTTCAGGGAGATCCACTGAAGCTTTCTTT.

V gene TRBV6-5 combines with J gene TRBJ2-5; D might be TRBD1 or TRBD2, each matching 5 bases. The CDR3 extends over 13 amino acids. Per germline, CDR1 MNHEY and CDR2 SVGAGI. V lost 5 bases and J 5 bases, leaving 12 bases between the germline ends. CDR3: CASSRGVAETQYF. CDR3 DNA sequence: TGTGCCAGCAGTAGAGGGGTAGCGGAGACCCAGTACTTC.

The chain has TRBV4-3 and TRBJ1-5; D perhaps matches TRBD1 (5 bases). Trimming pared 2 bases from V and 2 bases from J, leaving 19 bases between. The CDR3 is made up of 18 amino acids. Germline CDR1 and CDR2: LGHNA and YSLEER. CDR3 sequence (DNA): TGCGCCAGCAGCCAATGGTTGAGGAATAGGGGAGGCAATCAGCCCCAGCATTTT. It yields the protein CASSQWLRNRGGNQPQHF.

The chain is built from TRBV5-1 and TRBJ2-5; unclear D gene. Looked up from germline, CDR1 is SGHRS and CDR2 is YFSETQ. This CDR3 region has 13 residues. V was cut by 2 bases and J by 8 bases, with 13 bases left in between. CDR3 bases: TGCGCCAGCAGCTTTGAAACGGACGGTACCCAGTACTTC. It codes for CASSFETDGTQYF.

J is TRBJ1-2 and V is TRBV7-9; possible D gene TRBD1, 6 bases. Trimming took off 1 base at V and 7 bases at J, with 10 bases between the two ends. The CDR3 spans 13 residues. Per the germline V gene, CDR1 is SEHNR and CDR2 is FQNEAQ (reference sequence). CDR3 in DNA: TGTGCCAGCAGCTTAGGGGGGGCTGGTGGCTACACCTTC. This translates into CASSLGGAGGYTF.